This TCR beta chain was observed in a study of blood T cell repertoires in COVID-19 (TCRdb year 2020). Some background on the complete study: The collaborator samples originated in the United States, Italy and Spain and spanned the acute and convalescent phases of COVID-19. The dataset comprised deeply sampled blood TCRbeta repertoires from subjects exposed to, actively infected with, or recovered from COVID-19. The material from the prospective study consisted of cDNA or gDNA derived from T cells, B-cell-depleted T cells, or PBMCs. The repertoires were made available in a free public database intended to serve as a resource for research on the immune response to SARS-CoV-2. Nearly every sample came with metadata listing a de-identified subject ID, COVID-19 status, age in years and sex. Where available, HLA class I and class II types were taken from metadata supplied by the sample provider and were not determined by assay-based typing. The samples were drawn from the first 160 participants of the ongoing ImmuneRACE study and from some 1,300 subjects provided by 6 global collaborators.

As for this clone: The clone's antigen remains unknown. Base qualities were left out, and no much larger clone turns up one base away.

Participants in the prospective study were aged 18 to 89 years, lived in about two dozen United States geographic areas, and enrolled through a virtual design. Cohort assignment in the prospective study relied on participant-reported clinical history from a screening survey and a study questionnaire. Exposed participants had been in contact, within 2 weeks of entering the study, with a person who had a PCR-confirmed or clinician-diagnosed case of COVID-19. In the prospective study, whole blood, serum and a nasopharyngeal or oropharyngeal swab were collected from each participant by mobile phlebotomists. Additional blood draws and questionnaires over an approximately two-month period could optionally be provided by prospective study participants. Before DNA extraction, blood samples from the prospective study were shipped at room temperature or frozen. The study at large found these results: The amount of clinical and demographic metadata varied by source and participant and was provided uncurated.

TCRbeta CDR3 regions were amplified from genomic DNA using the immunoSEQ Assay, a bias-controlled multiplex PCR. Regarding the original processing steps: The number of nucleated cells in each sample was estimated from the amplification of reference gene primers within the assay. Sequence reads were collapsed and filtered to measure the absolute abundance of every unique TCRbeta CDR3 rearrangement. For each sample, productive Simpson clonality was calculated by taking the square root of Simpson's diversity index across productive rearrangements. TCRdb obtained this table from immuneACCESS and retained in-frame rearrangements with V and J assigned. These tables miss some clones; where compared with another copy, unresolved V genes account for less than half of the shortfall, and the remainder is unexplained. The V and J calls and clone size come from that table; D and trimming were worked out from the DNA. The sample has hundreds of thousands of clones on record, approximately 90% of them singletons. The ten largest clones represent less than 0.9% of the sample.

The material sequenced was PBMCs or T cells enriched from blood (not recorded which). This TCR was recovered from a man in his fifties or sixties who had been exposed to COVID-19.

The DNA is as follows: TGTGCCAGCAGTGAATTAGGGCGGGAGGGCCGCGCAGATACGCAGTATTTT. The resulting protein is CASSELGREGRADTQYF. This chain is built from TRBV6-1 and TRBJ2-3, with 9 junctional bases fitting TRBD2. From V the trimming removes 2 bases and from J it removes 4 bases, while the gene matches leave 10 bases of the junction unaccounted for. CDR1 and CDR2, per the germline V gene, are MNHNS and SASEGT. The CDR3 has 17 amino acids, counting the end cysteine and phenylalanine. Only the CDR3 region is kept as DNA, spanning 51 bases read in frame from base 1.